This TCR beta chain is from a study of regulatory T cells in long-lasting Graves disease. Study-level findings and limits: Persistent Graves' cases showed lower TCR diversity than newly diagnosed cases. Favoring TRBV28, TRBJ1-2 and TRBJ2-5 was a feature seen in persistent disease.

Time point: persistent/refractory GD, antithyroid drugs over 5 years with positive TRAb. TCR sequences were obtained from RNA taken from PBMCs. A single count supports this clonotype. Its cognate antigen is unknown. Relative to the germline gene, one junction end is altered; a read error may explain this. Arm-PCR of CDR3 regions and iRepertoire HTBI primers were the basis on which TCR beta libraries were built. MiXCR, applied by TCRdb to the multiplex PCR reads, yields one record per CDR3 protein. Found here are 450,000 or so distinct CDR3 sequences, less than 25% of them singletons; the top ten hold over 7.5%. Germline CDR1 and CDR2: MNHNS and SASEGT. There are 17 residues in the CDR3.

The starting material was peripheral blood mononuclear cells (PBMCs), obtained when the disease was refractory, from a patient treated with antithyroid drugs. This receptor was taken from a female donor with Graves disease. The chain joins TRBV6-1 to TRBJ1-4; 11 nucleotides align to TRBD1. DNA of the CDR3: TGTGTCAGCAGCGTTCTTATCCGGACAGGGGGCGTTGAAAAACTGTTTTTT. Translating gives CVSSVLIRTGGVEKLFF.